This TCR beta chain is drawn from a study of pediatric ulcerative colitis. Study conclusions and caveats: Rectal repertoires separated controls, mild-moderate and acute severe colitis. Blood samples from a couple of patients yielded substantially fewer templates and were excluded from blood-rectal overlap analysis. Repertoires came from total lymphocyte DNA, not specific subsets.

The blood sample was taken during the colonoscopy visit. CDR1 is LGHNA and CDR2 is YSLEER in the germline V gene. Trimming left V 0 bases short and J 4 bases short, with 7 bases between. The CDR3 contains 14 residues. The data were produced by immunoSEQ multiplex PCR, yet TCRdb's version contains in-frame clones alone and is incomplete. Here the sample spans 55,000 to 70,000 clones, 80% to 90% being singletons. Notes on this clone: No antigen is known for it.

This receptor was taken from a boy aged 5 to 17 who was a control in a study of pediatric ulcerative colitis. The sequenced sample was blood. The chain links TRBV4-3 to TRBJ2-1, with D hard to call. In DNA, the CDR3 is TGCGCCAGCAGCCAAGATAGCTCGTACAATGAGCAGTTCTTC. This codes for CASSQDSSYNEQFF.